This T cell receptor (beta chain) was identified during a study of cytomegalovirus exposure and HLA in healthy donors. Study information: Assignment to the Caucasian-associated ancestry cluster applied to 75% to 85% of the 350 to 500 genotyped donors.

The PCR had 60 Vbeta and 13 Jbeta primers. Sequencing was performed with immunoSEQ multiplex PCR; in TCRdb, only in-frame clones are kept and a portion is missing. The sample holds some 70,000 clones; roughly two thirds are singletons and the top ten take around 3%. Findings of the study overall: In a later analysis, most CMV-associated TCR beta chains appeared HLA-restricted.

CDR3 length equals 17 residues. A few counts support this clone. Its cognate antigen is unknown. Each of the donors was a healthy bone marrow donor. Sequenced input: PBMCs. The chain links TRBV21-1 to TRBJ2-7; TRBD1 reflects the table's D call only, with no check against the DNA. TRBV21-1 is given as a pseudogene. The sequence came from a woman between 45 and 60 years old in good health and CMV-seronegative. The CDR3 DNA reads as TGTGCCAGCAGCATAGACGGGGACAGGGCCCTCCTGGACGAGCAGTACTTC. Translation gives CASSIDGDRALLDEQYF.